The clone carrying this T cell receptor (beta chain) has ten or more counts. What it binds is not known. Time point defined: newly diagnosed GD, antithyroid drugs for less than 3 months. PBMC-derived RNA was used for the TCR library. Trimming removed 0 bases from V and 0 bases from J, with 9 bases in between. This CDR3 has 16 residues. Germline V gene lookup returns CDR1 LNHNV and CDR2 YYDKDF (reference sequence). The sample belongs to a study of regulatory T cells in long-lasting Graves disease. Study overall: The antithyroid drugs taken by newly diagnosed Graves' patients had been used for under 3 months. Whole-study findings and limits: Among the persistent patients, roughly 2,500 public clonotypes were shared, more than the 750 to 1,000 shared among new patients.

Arm-PCR of CDR3 regions and iRepertoire HTBI primers were used to build TCR beta libraries. TCRdb reprocessed the multiplex PCR reads with MiXCR, giving one entry per CDR3 protein. The sample lists 510,000 or so distinct CDR3 sequences; approximately 12% were seen once. Separately, the same data were catalogued under a study of T cells in Graves' hyperthyroidism and ophthalmopathy.

Sequenced here: peripheral blood mononuclear cells (PBMCs), sampled at new diagnosis, from a patient treated with antithyroid drugs. The TCR was taken from a young woman with Graves disease. The rearrangement uses TRBV15 and TRBJ2-1, with D possibly TRBD1 on 5 matching bases. The CDR3: CATSRDTGVSYNEQFF. The DNA of the CDR3 is TGTGCCACCAGCAGAGATACAGGTGTCTCCTACAATGAGCAGTTCTTC. Drawing the rest from reference TRBV15 and TRBJ2-1, the complete variable domain is DAMVIQNPRYQVTQFGKPVTLSCSQTLNHNVMYWYQQKSSQAPKLLFHYYDKDFNNEADTPDNFQSRRPNTSFCFLDIRSPGLGDTAMYLCATSRDTGVSYNEQFFGPGTRLTVL.